This entry is about one T cell receptor beta chain. These data belong to a study of long-term antiretroviral therapy in people with HIV. At survey level, the immunoSEQ assay was run in its v3.0 version. The data were produced by immunoSEQ multiplex PCR, yet TCRdb's version contains in-frame clones alone and is incomplete. The sample lists 25,000 to 30,000 clones; 75% to 90% were seen once. Trimming removed 3 bases from V and 2 bases from J; junction bases left unmatched: 7. The germline V gene has CDR1 SGHDN and CDR2 FVKESK. CDR3 length: 17 amino acids. The chain combines TRBV14 with TRBJ1-1; the match to TRBD1 covers 12 bases. The input for sequencing was unsorted PBMCs, taken 2.9 years after starting antiretroviral therapy. This receptor was obtained from a man over 45 with HIV. The CDR3 here is CASSQYRDRGPNTEAFF. CDR3 nucleotide sequence: TGTGCCAGCAGCCAGTACCGGGACAGGGGGCCCAACACTGAAGCTTTCTTT.